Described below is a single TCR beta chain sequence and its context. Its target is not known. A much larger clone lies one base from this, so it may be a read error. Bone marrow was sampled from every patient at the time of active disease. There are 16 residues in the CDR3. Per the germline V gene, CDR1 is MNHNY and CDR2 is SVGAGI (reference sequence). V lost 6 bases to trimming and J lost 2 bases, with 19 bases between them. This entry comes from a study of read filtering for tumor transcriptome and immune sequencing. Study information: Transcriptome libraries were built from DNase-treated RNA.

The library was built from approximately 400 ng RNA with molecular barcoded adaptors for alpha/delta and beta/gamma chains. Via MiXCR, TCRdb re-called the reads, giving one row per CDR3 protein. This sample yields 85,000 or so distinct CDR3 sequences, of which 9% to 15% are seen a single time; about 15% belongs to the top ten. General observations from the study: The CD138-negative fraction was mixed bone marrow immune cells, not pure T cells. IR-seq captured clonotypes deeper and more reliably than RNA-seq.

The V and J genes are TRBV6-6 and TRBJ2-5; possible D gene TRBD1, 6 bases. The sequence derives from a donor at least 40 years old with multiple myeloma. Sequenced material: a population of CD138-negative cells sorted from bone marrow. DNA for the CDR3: TGTGCCAGCAGCAAACAGGCCGGGACATCTCAAGAGACCCAGTACTTC. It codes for CASSKQAGTSQETQYF.